The 31 T cell receptor beta chains presented below share a single source sample, sequenced in a study of CD8 T cells in ankylosing spondylitis. TCRdb re-analysed the 5' RACE reads in MiXCR, keeping a single row per CDR3 protein. The table includes 9,900 or so distinct CDR3 sequences, under 6.5% detected once. What was sequenced was blood, either unsorted or a sorted T cell fraction (not recorded which). These TCRs come from a female donor with ankylosing spondylitis or in good health (not recorded which).

This clonotype showed up many times. The rearrangement links TRBV9 to TRBJ1-3, with D perhaps TRBD1 (6 bases). The CDR3 contains 15 residues. The V gene lost 4 bases and the J gene lost 0 bases, with 11 bases spanning the gap. The V gene's germline CDR1 is SGDLS and CDR2 YYNGEE. The CDR3 loop reads CASSPRDISGNTIYF. The CDR3 DNA follows: TGTGCCAGCAGCCCACGGGACATCTCTGGAAACACCATATATTTT.

This clonotype was recorded at least ten times. This chain uses TRBV9 with TRBJ2-1; D perhaps matches TRBD1 (6 bases). This CDR3 has 15 residues. CDR1 SGDLS and CDR2 YYNGEE come from the germline V gene. Trimming left V 4 bases short and J 4 bases short, with 15 bases between. The CDR3 sequence: CASSPAGVRYNEQFF. Written as DNA, the CDR3 is TGTGCCAGCAGCCCAGCAGGGGTCAGATACAATGAGCAGTTCTTC.

This clonotype was observed at least ten times. V gene TRBV9 combines with J gene TRBJ2-5; 9 positions agree with TRBD2. CDR3 length: 16 amino acids. The germline gives CDR1 SGDLS, CDR2 YYNGEE. V trimming: 0 bases; J trimming: 4 bases; junction bases outside the gene matches: 7. DNA of the CDR3: TGTGCCAGCAGCGTAGTCGGCGGGGGGGCATTAGAGACCCAGTACTTC. Translating gives CASSVVGGGALETQYF.

By share, this clonotype ranks as medium-sized. The chain joins TRBV9 to TRBJ1-6; the D gene is possibly TRBD1 (6 bases). Germline V gene sequence: CDR1 SGDLS, CDR2 YYNGEE. Trimming left V 4 bases short and J 1 base short, with 18 bases between. The CDR3 is 18 amino acids. CDR3 region: CASSPRDTLRSYNSPLHF. The CDR3 coding sequence is TGTGCCAGCAGCCCGCGGGACACTTTAAGGTCCTATAATTCACCCCTCCACTTT.

This clonotype occurred many times. The chain is built from TRBV9 and TRBJ2-3; 8 nucleotides agree with TRBD2. The trim removed 0 bases at V and 4 bases at J, leaving 4 bases unmatched. From germline, CDR1 is SGDLS and CDR2 YYNGEE. The CDR3 consists of 15 residues. The CDR3 DNA reads TGTGCCAGCAGCGTAGCGGGAGGGTTCGCAGATACGCAGTATTTT. Amino acids: CASSVAGGFADTQYF.

This clonotype is medium-sized in the sample. V is TRBV9 and J is TRBJ2-1; 12 positions agree with TRBD2. V gave up 3 bases and J gave up 7 bases; unmatched junction bases: 5. CDR1 is SGDLS, CDR2 YYNGEE, per germline. The CDR3 runs 15 residues. The CDR3, as DNA: TGTGCCAGCAGCGAGACTAGCGGGAGTTGGAATGAGCAGTTCTTC. It encodes CASSETSGSWNEQFF.

The J gene is TRBJ2-1, the V gene TRBV9, with D unclear. Germline CDR1 reads SGDLS; CDR2 reads YYNGEE. Trimming took off 0 bases at V and 7 bases at J, with 11 bases between the two ends. This CDR3 comprises 14 residues. CDR3 in amino acids: CASSVARVGNEQFF. In DNA form, the CDR3 reads TGTGCCAGCAGCGTAGCTCGGGTGGGTAATGAGCAGTTCTTC.

At least ten counts were recorded for this clonotype. This chain links TRBV9 with TRBJ2-1, with TRBD2 identical over 9 bases. With V trimmed by 0 bases and J by 9 bases, 7 bases remained unmatched. The V gene's germline CDR1 is SGDLS and CDR2 YYNGEE. The CDR3 has 15 residues. CDR3 loop: CASSVAGGRAGEQFF. The CDR3 nucleotides are TGTGCCAGCAGCGTAGCTGGCGGGAGGGCCGGTGAGCAGTTCTTC.

This clonotype was found a few times. The CDR3 region is CASSVPNTGELFF. As DNA, the CDR3 is TGTGCCAGCAGCGTTCCCAACACCGGGGAGCTGTTTTTT. The chain uses TRBV9 and TRBJ2-2; no clear D gene. The CDR3 is made up of 13 amino acids. The V gene lost 2 bases and the J gene lost 2 bases, with 4 bases spanning the gap. Germline CDR1 SGDLS, CDR2 YYNGEE.

By proportion, this clonotype is medium-sized. V is TRBV9 and J is TRBJ2-1, with D possibly matching TRBD1 (5 bases). Germline CDR1 is SGDLS and CDR2 is YYNGEE. The V end lost 0 bases, the J end lost 8 bases, and 12 bases lay between the germline ends. The CDR3 runs 14 residues. CDR3 amino acids: CASSVGPGNDEQFF. CDR3 coding DNA: TGTGCCAGCAGCGTAGGACCAGGGAACGATGAGCAGTTCTTC. Full variable domain (rest looked up from reference TRBV9 and TRBJ2-1): DSGVTQTPKHLITATGQRVTLRCSPRSGDLSVYWYQQSLDQGLQFLIQYYNGEERAKGNILERFSAQQFPDLHSELNLSSLELGDSALYFCASSVGPGNDEQFFGPGTRLTVL.

This clonotype was seen repeatedly, ten times or more. The V call is TRBV9, the J call TRBJ2-1; D is unresolved. The CDR3 has 13 amino acids. Deletions cut 0 bases from V and 7 bases from J, with 8 bases between. The germline gives CDR1 SGDLS, CDR2 YYNGEE. The CDR3 here is CASSVVDGNEQFF. CDR3 nucleotide sequence: TGTGCCAGCAGCGTAGTAGATGGGAATGAGCAGTTCTTC. Full variable domain (outside the CDR3, taken from reference TRBV9 and TRBJ2-1): DSGVTQTPKHLITATGQRVTLRCSPRSGDLSVYWYQQSLDQGLQFLIQYYNGEERAKGNILERFSAQQFPDLHSELNLSSLELGDSALYFCASSVVDGNEQFFGPGTRLTVL.

This clonotype occurred many times. The rearrangement uses TRBV9 and TRBJ2-1; 8 bases fit TRBD1. The germline V gene has CDR1 SGDLS and CDR2 YYNGEE. Trimming cost V 3 bases and J 9 bases; bases outside gene matches: 8. CDR3 length: 14 amino acids. The DNA of the CDR3 is TGTGCCAGCAGCGACCAGACAGGGGCCAGTGAGCAGTTCTTC. Translation: CASSDQTGASEQFF.

The sample holds many counts of this clonotype. This chain uses TRBV9 with TRBJ2-3; D perhaps matches TRBD2 (5 bases). Germline CDR1 is SGDLS and CDR2 is YYNGEE. Trimming removed 1 base at V and 2 bases at J, with 11 bases between. CDR3 size: 15 residues. This CDR3 reads CASSVRVDYTDTQYF. The CDR3 DNA is TGTGCCAGCAGCGTAAGGGTAGACTACACAGATACGCAGTATTTT.

This clonotype was picked up many times. The chain uses TRBV9 and TRBJ2-1, with TRBD1 matching 8 bases. The CDR3 is made up of 16 amino acids. Trimming took 0 bases from V and 7 from J; bases not matched to a gene: 9. CDR1 SGDLS and CDR2 YYNGEE come from the germline V gene. The CDR3 is CASSVGARTGSNEQFF. The CDR3 DNA is TGTGCCAGCAGCGTAGGTGCTAGGACAGGGAGTAATGAGCAGTTCTTC.

The rearrangement uses TRBV9 and TRBJ2-3, with 7 positions matching TRBD1. This CDR3 comprises 14 residues. From germline, CDR1 is SGDLS and CDR2 YYNGEE. V was pared by 3 bases and J by 6 bases, with 7 bases of the junction left unmatched. The CDR3 DNA is TGTGCCAGCAGCGGATCGACAGGGTGGGATACGCAGTATTTT. Its translation: CASSGSTGWDTQYF.

This clonotype was seen many times. The chain has TRBV9 and TRBJ2-7, with 9 bases identical to TRBD2. This CDR3 has 15 residues. The junction had 5 bases not matched to a gene; V was cut back by 4 bases and J by 0 bases. In germline, CDR1 is SGDLS, CDR2 YYNGEE. CDR3 protein: CASSPSGGSSYEQYF. The CDR3 nucleotides are TGTGCCAGCAGCCCGAGCGGGGGGAGCTCCTACGAGCAGTACTTC.

This clonotype was seen repeatedly, ten times or more. This chain links TRBV9 with TRBJ2-7; D is perhaps TRBD2 (5 bases). Trimming shortened V by 4 bases and J by 3 bases, and 14 bases separated the two germline ends. This CDR3 region has 14 residues. Germline CDR1 SGDLS, CDR2 YYNGEE. CDR3 bases: TGTGCCAGCAGCCCTCGGACTTACGACTACGAGCAGTACTTC. It codes for CASSPRTYDYEQYF.

There are many counts of this clonotype. The chain uses TRBV9 and TRBJ2-1, with 7 nucleotides matching TRBD2. In germline, CDR1 is SGDLS, CDR2 YYNGEE. V lost 2 bases and J lost 7; bases outside the gene matches: 12. There are 16 residues in the CDR3. The CDR3 protein is CASSVFRGDYRNEQFF. The CDR3 bases are TGTGCCAGCAGCGTTTTCCGGGGGGATTACAGGAATGAGCAGTTCTTC.

This clonotype was seen many times. The chain couples TRBV9 to TRBJ2-5; D is possibly TRBD1 (5 bases). With 4 bases removed from V and 4 bases from J, the gap between germline ends came to 8 bases. Germline CDR1 and CDR2: SGDLS and YYNGEE. This CDR3 has 12 amino acids. The CDR3 region is CASSSQGETQYF. In DNA, the CDR3 is TGTGCCAGCAGCTCTCAGGGAGAGACCCAGTACTTC.

Ten or more counts support this clonotype. The chain recombines TRBV9 with TRBJ2-3; D might be TRBD2 (6 bases). The germline gives CDR1 SGDLS, CDR2 YYNGEE. Trimming removed 3 bases at V and 0 bases at J, with 14 bases between. The CDR3 has 16 residues. The CDR3 DNA reads as TGTGCCAGCAGCGAGGAAATTAGCGGCAGCACAGATACGCAGTATTTT. It yields the protein CASSEEISGSTDTQYF.

This clonotype was counted many times. The chain joins TRBV9 to TRBJ2-3; 9 positions agree with TRBD2. This CDR3 has 15 residues. After removal of 0 bases from V and 4 bases from J, the junction contained 3 bases not matched to a gene. The germline CDR1 and CDR2 sequences are SGDLS and YYNGEE. CDR3 sequence (DNA): TGTGCCAGCAGCGTAGTAGCGGGGGCCCCAGATACGCAGTATTTT. It specifies CASSVVAGAPDTQYF.

This clonotype appeared a few times. The V and J genes are TRBV9 and TRBJ2-2; perhaps TRBD1 as D (6 bases). The CDR3 has 19 residues. V lost 4 bases and J lost 1, with 23 bases in between. CDR1 is SGDLS and CDR2 is YYNGEE in the germline V gene. In DNA form, the CDR3 reads TGTGCCAGCAGCTCAGACGAAGGGGGTAGGGACAAGAACACCGGGGAGCTGTTTTTT. Residues: CASSSDEGGRDKNTGELFF.

Relative to its sample, this clonotype is medium-sized (0.01 to 0.1%). V is TRBV9 and J is TRBJ2-5, with TRBD2 identical over 9 bases. The V gene end was trimmed by 3 bases and the J gene end by 3 bases; junction bases not matched to a gene: 9. The germline V gene encodes CDR1 SGDLS and CDR2 YYNGEE. The CDR3 sequence is 16 residues long. The CDR3 region is CASSAFSGGLEETQYF. The CDR3 DNA reads as TGTGCCAGCAGCGCGTTTAGCGGGGGATTAGAAGAGACCCAGTACTTC.

This clonotype was detected many times. The gene calls are TRBV9 and TRBJ1-5; maybe TRBD1 (6 bases). From germline, CDR1 is SGDLS and CDR2 YYNGEE. The CDR3 length is 14 residues. V gave up 0 bases and J gave up 5 bases, with 9 bases separating them. CDR3 sequence reads: CASSVDPGDQPQHF. The CDR3 coding sequence is TGTGCCAGCAGCGTAGATCCAGGGGATCAGCCCCAGCATTTT.

Many counts were recorded for this clonotype. This sequence joins TRBV9 and TRBJ1-4; D gene ambiguous. The germline gives CDR1 SGDLS, CDR2 YYNGEE. V lost 0 bases to trimming and J lost 0 bases, with 15 bases between them. CDR3 length equals 18 residues. Here the CDR3 DNA reads TGTGCCAGCAGCGTAGCACGGGGAGGAGTTGCAACTAATGAAAAACTGTTTTTT. It is translated as CASSVARGGVATNEKLFF.

This clonotype was seen at least ten times. This chain links TRBV9 with TRBJ1-1, with 7 nucleotides matching TRBD1. J lost 0 bases, V lost 0 bases, and 2 bases had no gene match. In germline, CDR1 is SGDLS, CDR2 YYNGEE. The CDR3 covers 15 residues. The CDR3 DNA sequence: TGTGCCAGCAGCGTAGGTGACAGGGTGAACACTGAAGCTTTCTTT. Its protein is CASSVGDRVNTEAFF.

This clonotype was found many times. The V gene is TRBV9, the J gene TRBJ2-2; 7 bases map to TRBD2. V lost 2 bases to trimming and J lost 0 bases; unmatched junction nucleotides: 4. The CDR3 sequence is 16 residues long. Germline assignment: CDR1 SGDLS and CDR2 YYNGEE. The CDR3 DNA reads as TGTGCCAGCAGCGTGGGGGGGACTCCGAACACCGGGGAGCTGTTTTTT. This gives the protein CASSVGGTPNTGELFF.

In this sample, this clonotype turned up many times. The chain combines TRBV9 with TRBJ2-7; 9 bases align to TRBD2. CDR3 length: 15 amino acids. With V trimmed by 3 bases and J by 5 bases, 9 bases remained unmatched. Germline lookup yields CDR1 SGDLS and CDR2 YYNGEE. The DNA of the CDR3 is TGTGCCAGCAGCGACAGCGGGGGGCCGGGGGACGAGCAGTACTTC. This gives the protein CASSDSGGPGDEQYF.

In its sample, this clonotype is medium-sized. This chain joins TRBV9 and TRBJ1-4; TRBD1 might be the D (5 bases). V shed 3 bases and J shed 6 bases, with 15 bases lying between them. The CDR3 covers 15 residues. The germline gives CDR1 SGDLS, CDR2 YYNGEE. The CDR3: CASSARDGRYEKLFF. CDR3 sequence (DNA): TGTGCCAGCAGCGCACGGGACGGAAGATATGAAAAACTGTTTTTT.

This clonotype was counted ten times or more. The chain couples TRBV9 to TRBJ1-2; a weak D match, TRBD1 (5 bases). CDR3 length: 13 amino acids. The germline V and J ends were trimmed by 3 bases and 1 base, with 7 bases remaining between them. Germline assignment: CDR1 SGDLS and CDR2 YYNGEE. The CDR3 nucleotides are TGTGCCAGCAGCGCCGACAGTAACTATGGCTACACCTTC. As protein: CASSADSNYGYTF.

This clonotype has at least ten counts. V usage is TRBV9 and J usage is TRBJ2-1, with 7 bases aligning to TRBD2. Germline V lookup: CDR1 SGDLS, CDR2 YYNGEE. This CDR3 contains 15 residues. V lost 3 bases to trimming and J lost 4 bases; unmatched junction nucleotides: 7. CDR3 bases: TGTGCCAGCAGCGGACGCGGGAGTCTGTACAATGAGCAGTTCTTC. Its protein product is CASSGRGSLYNEQFF.